Listed below are T cell receptor beta chains from one sample, sequenced in a study of control samples from healthy donors and cancer patients. The table came from immunoSEQ multiplex PCR; TCRdb's copy has only in-frame clones and leaves some out. The sample includes about 61,000 clones, roughly 90% of them seen just once. Source material: PBMCs. The source is a man aged 55 to 70 with colorectal cancer. Each CDR3 is given with its conserved first and last residue.

V gene: TRBV18
J gene: TRBJ1-5
CDR3 protein: CASSDYYSNQPQHF

V gene: TRBV5-1
J gene: TRBJ1-6
CDR3 protein: CASSVGPQSSYNSPLHF

V gene: TRBV5-4
J gene: TRBJ1-1
CDR3 protein: CATGVGNTEAFF

V gene: TRBV3-1/TRBV3-2
J gene: TRBJ2-3
CDR3 protein: CASSPNSGTRSTDTQYF

V gene: TRBV19
J gene: TRBJ2-3
CDR3 protein: CASSINSEGTQYF

V gene: TRBV6-2/TRBV6-3
J gene: TRBJ2-1
CDR3 protein: CASSYTTFYNEQFF

V gene: TRBV7-3
J gene: TRBJ2-6
CDR3 protein: CASSSVQGGANVLTF

V gene: TRBV3-1/TRBV3-2
J gene: TRBJ2-2
CDR3 protein: CASSQRGVAGANTGELFF

V gene: TRBV6-2/TRBV6-3
J gene: TRBJ2-7
CDR3 protein: CASSYPRPYEQYF

V gene: TRBV6-1
J gene: TRBJ2-3
CDR3 protein: CASSELGAPTDTQYF

V gene: TRBV2
J gene: TRBJ1-1
CDR3 protein: CASRLTGVRREAFF

V gene: TRBV7-9
J gene: TRBJ2-7
CDR3 protein: CASSLGSDEQYF

V gene: TRBV7-2
J gene: TRBJ2-7
CDR3 protein: CASSLAIAGGLGYEQYF

V gene: TRBV7-2
J gene: TRBJ1-5
CDR3 protein: CASSLAGAGNRQPQHF

V gene: TRBV5-1
J gene: TRBJ2-5
CDR3 protein: CASSLGDRGGQETQYF

V gene: TRBV5-5
J gene: TRBJ2-1
CDR3 protein: CASSLVGTGTYNEQFF

V gene: TRBV30
J gene: TRBJ2-3
CDR3 protein: CAWSGGGTQYF

V gene: TRBV6-1
J gene: TRBJ2-1
CDR3 protein: CASSELSRGNNEQFF

V gene: TRBV30
J gene: TRBJ1-2
CDR3 protein: CAWSHRDRPNYGYTF

V gene: TRBV5-5
J gene: TRBJ1-5
CDR3 protein: CASSLLAGISNQPQHF

V gene: TRBV6-5
J gene: TRBJ2-2
CDR3 protein: CASSLTETGELFF

V gene: TRBV9
J gene: TRBJ2-2
CDR3 protein: CASSVHRGPNTGELFF

V gene: TRBV19
J gene: TRBJ1-2
CDR3 protein: CASRKVGFENYGYTF

V gene: TRBV3-1/TRBV3-2
J gene: TRBJ2-1
CDR3 protein: CASSQAGGGNEQFF

V gene: TRBV7-8
J gene: TRBJ2-3
CDR3 protein: CASSPLRTSGAGTDTQYF

V gene: TRBV5-1
J gene: TRBJ1-2
CDR3 protein: CASTPGQGAYGYTF

V gene: TRBV4-1
J gene: TRBJ2-6
CDR3 protein: CASSQEFRAGANVLTF

V gene: TRBV5-4
J gene: TRBJ2-7
CDR3 protein: CASSPLGSWTPGEQYF

V gene: TRBV10-3
J gene: TRBJ2-1
CDR3 protein: CAIAGLAGGGNEQFF

V gene: TRBV28
J gene: TRBJ2-7
CDR3 protein: CASSLFRRNYEQYF

V gene: TRBV11-3
J gene: TRBJ2-7
CDR3 protein: CASSLGDGPGYEQYF

V gene: TRBV6-4
J gene: TRBJ2-3
CDR3 protein: CASSRNGGTDTQYF

V gene: TRBV30
J gene: TRBJ2-6
CDR3 protein: CAWSWDRNSGANVLTF

V gene: TRBV10-3
J gene: TRBJ1-2
CDR3 protein: CAISDQGQAGYTF

V gene: TRBV4-1
J gene: TRBJ1-2
CDR3 protein: CASSQVGAGRFSGYTF

V gene: TRBV18
J gene: TRBJ2-5
CDR3 protein: CASSPSEGLQETQYF

V gene: TRBV30
J gene: TRBJ2-5
CDR3 protein: CAWSVLSGGAETQYF

V gene: TRBV27
J gene: TRBJ2-7
CDR3 protein: CASGTSGSSYEQYF

V gene: TRBV30
J gene: TRBJ2-7
CDR3 protein: CAWSVATLGLSYEQYF

V gene: TRBV20-1
J gene: TRBJ2-7
CDR3 protein: CSALLGYEQYF

V gene: TRBV9
J gene: TRBJ2-2
CDR3 protein: CASSAGLVATGELFF

V gene: TRBV6-5
J gene: TRBJ2-7
CDR3 protein: CASSYSIVGDYEQYF

V gene: TRBV9
J gene: TRBJ2-1
CDR3 protein: CASSVVSGSYNEQFF

V gene: TRBV12-5
J gene: TRBJ1-3
CDR3 protein: CASGLVGGGTGNTIYF